These 18 T cell receptor beta chains came from one sample sequenced in a study of T cell responses to AZD1222 COVID-19 vaccine. Here immunoSEQ multiplex PCR was the method, and the copy in TCRdb shows in-frame clones only, minus some. The sample has 150,000 to 200,000 clones, 92% seen once; the top ten hold approximately 0.98%. The sequencing used peripheral blood, collected 28 days after the second AZD1222 dose. The receptors derive from an adult who received the AZD1222 COVID-19 vaccine.

The chain recombines TRBV19 with TRBJ1-6, with D perhaps matching TRBD1 (6 bases). Germline CDR1 and CDR2: LNHDA and SQIVND (reference sequence). This CDR3 region has 15 residues. The ends were cut back, 4 bases at V and 7 bases at J, with 14 bases in the middle. The CDR3, as DNA: TGTGCCAGTAGTACAATGGACAGTTGGAATTCACCCCTCCACTTT. It encodes CASSTMDSWNSPLHF.

V is TRBV3-1 (or the pseudogene TRBV3-2) and J is TRBJ1-5; D is unresolved. This CDR3 comprises 14 residues. The V end lost 3 bases, the J end lost 5 bases, and 11 bases lay between the germline ends. Germline V gene lookup returns CDR1 LGHDT and CDR2 YNNKEL (reference sequence). The CDR3 protein is CASSQGGGDQPQHF. For the CDR3, the DNA is TGTGCCAGCAGCCAGGGTGGCGGAGATCAGCCCCAGCATTTT.

The chain has TRBV5-8 and TRBJ1-1, with D hard to call. CDR1 and CDR2 from the germline V gene are SGHTS and YDEGEE. This CDR3 has 12 residues. Trimming took off 2 bases at V and 5 bases at J, with 7 bases between the two ends. This CDR3 reads CASSFRETEAFF. CDR3 nucleotide sequence: TGTGCCAGCAGCTTCCGGGAAACTGAAGCTTTCTTT.

The J gene is TRBJ1-1, the V gene TRBV2; D is ambiguous. This CDR3 is 15 amino acids long. V lost 6 bases and J 1 base, leaving 15 bases between the germline ends. Germline V gives CDR1 SNHLY, CDR2 FYNNEI. CDR3 loop: CASRKTWSKNTEAFF. The CDR3 DNA follows: TGTGCCAGCAGAAAAACTTGGTCGAAGAACACTGAAGCTTTCTTT.

The chain combines TRBV9 with TRBJ2-2; 7 bases match TRBD1. This CDR3 contains 16 residues. Per the germline V gene, CDR1 is SGDLS and CDR2 is YYNGEE. V trimming: 0 bases; J trimming: 4 bases; junction bases outside the gene matches: 6. The DNA of the CDR3 is TGTGCCAGCAGCGTAGATAGGGGGCGTAGCACCGGGGAGCTGTTTTTT. Translation gives CASSVDRGRSTGELFF.

This clone was detected once. The chain has TRBV30 and TRBJ1-5; D is unresolved. V lost 3 bases and J 9 bases, leaving 18 bases between the germline ends. The germline V gene has CDR1 GTSNPN and CDR2 SVGIG (reference sequence). CDR3 length: 14 residues. Here the CDR3 DNA reads TGTGCCTGGAGCGCCCTCACGACGGAAGGGCCCCAGCATTTT. It translates to CAWSALTTEGPQHF.

V is TRBV18 and J is TRBJ2-2; 9 bases are shared with TRBD1. In germline, CDR1 is KGHSH, CDR2 LQKENI. V lost 3 bases, J lost 6 bases, and 5 bases stayed unmatched. The CDR3 extends over 15 amino acids. CDR3 nucleotide sequence: TGTGCCAGCTCACCGCTACAGGGGGCGTCCGGGGAGCTGTTTTTT. It yields the protein CASSPLQGASGELFF.

The chain joins TRBV9 to TRBJ2-3; D gene unclear. This CDR3 region has 13 residues. Germline V lookup: CDR1 SGDLS, CDR2 YYNGEE. The V end lost 0 bases, the J end lost 2 bases, and 4 bases lay between the germline ends. The CDR3 reads CASSVVTTDTQYF. CDR3 in DNA: TGTGCCAGCAGCGTAGTAACCACAGATACGCAGTATTTT. Complete variable domain (other parts from reference TRBV9 and TRBJ2-3): DSGVTQTPKHLITATGQRVTLRCSPRSGDLSVYWYQQSLDQGLQFLIQYYNGEERAKGNILERFSAQQFPDLHSELNLSSLELGDSALYFCASSVVTTDTQYFGPGTRLTVL.

This chain joins TRBV11-2 and TRBJ2-7; D may match TRBD1 or TRBD2 (5 bases each). The CDR3 runs 17 residues. The ends were cut back, 2 bases at V and 2 bases at J, with 19 bases in the middle. In germline, CDR1 is SGHAT, CDR2 FQNNGV. CDR3 in DNA: TGTGCCAGCAGCTTAAGGCCCGGGGCTTCGCAAACCTACGAGCAGTACTTC. Translated: CASSLRPGASQTYEQYF. The whole variable domain, remainder taken from reference TRBV11-2 and TRBJ2-7, is EAGVAQSPRYKIIEKRQSVAFWCNPISGHATLYWYQQILGQGPKLLIQFQNNGVVDDSQLPKDRFSAERLKGVDSTLKIQPAKLEDSAVYLCASSLRPGASQTYEQYFGPGTRLTVT.

V gene TRBV2 combines with J gene TRBJ2-5; D gene uncertain. Germline CDR1 SNHLY, CDR2 FYNNEI. The V and J ends lost 3 bases and 0 bases respectively, with 8 bases between them. The CDR3 sequence is 14 residues long. DNA of the CDR3: TGTGCCAGCAGTGATTCAGCGTACCAAGAGACCCAGTACTTC. It is translated as CASSDSAYQETQYF.

The chain combines TRBV19 with TRBJ1-1; D is uncertain. With 4 bases removed from V and 1 base from J, the gap between germline ends came to 13 bases. The germline V gene has CDR1 LNHDA and CDR2 SQIVND (reference sequence). This CDR3 region has 15 residues. The CDR3 here is CASSTRRTGNTEAFF. CDR3 coding DNA: TGTGCCAGTAGTACTCGACGGACCGGGAACACTGAAGCTTTCTTT.

The genes are TRBV5-1 and TRBJ2-2, with D perhaps TRBD2 (6 bases). CDR3 length: 18 residues. V gave up 0 bases and J gave up 4 bases, with 19 bases separating them. From germline, CDR1 is SGHRS and CDR2 YFSETQ. The CDR3 DNA sequence: TGCGCCAGCAGCTTGGCGCGGGGCGGGGCAATCGGCACCGGGGAGCTGTTTTTT. Residues: CASSLARGGAIGTGELFF.

This clone was counted a single time. The rearrangement links TRBV10-3 to TRBJ2-1, with a possible D match to TRBD1 (5 bases). Germline CDR1 and CDR2: ENHRY and SYGVKD. The CDR3 contains 15 residues. V dropped 8 bases and J dropped 9 bases, with 23 bases sitting between them. In nucleotides, the CDR3 is TGTGCCATCCGCCTTGACGGACATGTGGGCGGTGAGCAGTTCTTC. It is translated as CAIRLDGHVGGEQFF.

The chain combines TRBV7-2 with TRBJ1-3; TRBD1 matches 9 bases. After removal of 5 bases from V and 7 bases from J, the junction contained 9 bases not matched to a gene. The germline CDR1 and CDR2 sequences are SGHTA and FQGNSA. CDR3 length equals 15 residues. CDR3 nucleotides: TGTGCCAGCAGCCCCGGGACAGGGATCGTTAACACCATATATTTT. It translates to CASSPGTGIVNTIYF.

In its sample, this clone was seen once. The V and J genes are TRBV12-5 and TRBJ1-1, with TRBD1 matching over 7 bases. The CDR3 consists of 14 residues. The ends lost 5 bases at V and 0 bases at J; junction bases unmatched: 3. Per germline, CDR1 LGHNT and CDR2 FRNRAP. CDR3 sequence: CASGPQGVNTEAFF. The CDR3 bases are TGTGCTAGTGGTCCCCAGGGGGTGAACACTGAAGCTTTCTTT.

This chain connects TRBV2 to TRBJ1-5; 8 bases are shared with TRBD1. With V trimmed by 6 bases and J by 0 bases, 4 bases remained unmatched. Germline V gene data show CDR1 as SNHLY and CDR2 as FYNNEI. The CDR3 runs 15 residues. CDR3 sequence: CASSPTGDSNQPQHF. The CDR3 coding sequence is TGTGCCAGCAGCCCGACAGGGGATAGCAATCAGCCCCAGCATTTT.

The genes are TRBV27 and TRBJ1-2, with D uncertain. The CDR3 is made up of 14 amino acids. From germline, CDR1 is MNHEY and CDR2 SMNVEV (reference sequence). V was pared by 5 bases and J by 7 bases, with 17 bases between. CDR3 region: CASSPGRWAIGYTF. CDR3 DNA sequence: TGTGCCAGCAGTCCCGGGAGGTGGGCTATTGGCTACACCTTC.

V gene TRBV9 combines with J gene TRBJ1-2; perhaps TRBD1 as D (6 bases). Germline V gene data show CDR1 as SGDLS and CDR2 as YYNGEE. This CDR3 comprises 15 residues. Trimming took 3 bases from V and 8 from J, leaving 20 bases between them. This CDR3 is CASSALNVRGSGYTF. The CDR3 coding sequence is TGTGCCAGCAGCGCATTAAATGTCAGGGGATCGGGCTACACCTTC.